A selection of T cell receptor beta chains follows, all from one sample in a study of cytomegalovirus exposure and HLA in healthy donors. The method was immunoSEQ multiplex PCR; TCRdb's version includes in-frame clones alone and lacks a portion of them. The table shows fewer than 100,000 clones, with under 80% occurring only once. Specimen: PBMCs. All receptors derive from a man in his forties in good health and CMV-seronegative. Each CDR3 is given with its conserved first and last residue. A D gene is named only where the DNA matches it firmly.

V,J,D,DNA,CDR3
TRBV2,TRBJ2-7,.,TGTGCCAGCAGTGCTGGGACTTACTACGAGCAGTACTTC,CASSAGTYYEQYF
TRBV30,TRBJ2-3,TRBD1,TGTGCCTGGAGTGTAGGGGGCGTGGGGGGCACAGATACGCAGTATTTT,CAWSVGGVGGTDTQYF
TRBV30,TRBJ2-2,TRBD2,TGTGCCTGGAAAAAGCGGGGGGGCTACACCGGGGAGCTGTTTTTT,CAWKKRGGYTGELFF
TRBV28,TRBJ2-1,TRBD1,TGTGCCAGCAGCCACCGGACAGGGCTCTACAATGAGCAGTTCTTC,CASSHRTGLYNEQFF
TRBV29-1,TRBJ2-3,.,TGCAGCGTCGAGCGAACCACAGATACGCAGTATTTT,CSVERTTDTQYF
TRBV2,TRBJ1-4,.,TGTGCCAGCAGTGCGCAGGGAGGAACTAATGAAAAACTGTTTTTT,CASSAQGGTNEKLFF
TRBV5-6,TRBJ2-5,TRBD1,TGTGCCAGCAGCTACAGACAGGGCATTGGGACCCAGTACTTC,CASSYRQGIGTQYF
TRBV4-1,TRBJ2-3,TRBD2,TGCGCCAGCAGCCAAGCAAACGGGAGGGCCCAAGATACGCAGTATTTT,CASSQANGRAQDTQYF
TRBV29-1,TRBJ1-2,.,TGCAGCGTGCTCTGGGGGGGGTCTGTGGGCAACTATGGCTACACCTTC,CSVLWGGSVGNYGYTF
TRBV5-5,TRBJ2-7,TRBD1,TGTGCCAGCAGCTTCGGCAGGGGGTCCTACGAGCAGTACTTC,CASSFGRGSYEQYF
TRBV6-6,TRBJ2-7,.,TGTGCCAGCAGTTACGGTCAGGGTATAGAGCAGTACTTC,CASSYGQGIEQYF
TRBV5-4,TRBJ1-2,.,TGTGCCAGCAGCCAGGGCTTTCGCCCTAACTATGGCTACACCTTC,CASSQGFRPNYGYTF
TRBV11-3,TRBJ2-2,.,TGTGCCAGCAGCCTCACACCGCCCGGGGAGCTGTTTTTT,CASSLTPPGELFF